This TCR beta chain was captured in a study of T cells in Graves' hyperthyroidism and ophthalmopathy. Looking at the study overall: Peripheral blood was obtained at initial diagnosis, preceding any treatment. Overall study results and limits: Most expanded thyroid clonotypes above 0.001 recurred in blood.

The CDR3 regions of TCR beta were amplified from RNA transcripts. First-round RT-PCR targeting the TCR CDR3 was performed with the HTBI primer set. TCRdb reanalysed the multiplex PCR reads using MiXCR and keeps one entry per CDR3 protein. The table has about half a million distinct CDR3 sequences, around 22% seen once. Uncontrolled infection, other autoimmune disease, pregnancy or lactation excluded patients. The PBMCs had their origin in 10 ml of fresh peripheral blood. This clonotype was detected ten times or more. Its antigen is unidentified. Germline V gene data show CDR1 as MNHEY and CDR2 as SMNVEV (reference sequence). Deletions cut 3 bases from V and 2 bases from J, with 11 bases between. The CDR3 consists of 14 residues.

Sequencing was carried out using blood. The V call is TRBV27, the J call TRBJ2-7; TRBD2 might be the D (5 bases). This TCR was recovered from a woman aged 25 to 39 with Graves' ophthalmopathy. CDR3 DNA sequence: TGTGCCAGCAGTTTTTCCCGGGATACCTACGAGCAGTACTTC. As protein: CASSFSRDTYEQYF.